This TCR beta chain was found in a study of CD8+CD57+ T cells in acquired aplastic anemia. Study-wide context: Sorting CD4+ and CD8+ cells gave DNA averaging approximately 2.9 ug.

Flow cytometry had shown expanded CD8+CD57+ cells in the patients chosen for sequencing. This clonotype appeared many times. TCR beta VDJ and CDR3 were profiled, and genomic DNA was the template. From the reads, TCRdb called clonotypes with MiXCR, one entry per CDR3 protein. The data show some 120,000 distinct CDR3 sequences, about 50% seen once. Source material: sorted CD4+, CD8+, or CD8+CD57+ T cells (not recorded which) from PBMCs. This clonotype originated in a human donor with aplastic anemia.

CDR3 in amino acids: CSARDKGASGTRSYNEQFF. The CDR3, as DNA: TGCAGTGCTAGAGATAAGGGGGCTAGCGGGACGCGCTCCTACAATGAGCAGTTCTTC. The chain carries TRBV20-1 and TRBJ2-1; 9 nucleotides line up with TRBD2. V shed 0 bases, J shed 0 bases, and the junction held 12 bases outside the gene matches. This CDR3 is 19 amino acids long. Germline V gives CDR1 DFQATT, CDR2 SNEGSKA (reference sequence).